The clone carrying this T cell receptor beta chain was counted ten times or more. The antigen remains unidentified. The data are from a study of T cells in Graves' hyperthyroidism and ophthalmopathy. Study results and limitations: Ophthalmopathy was told apart from stable hyperthyroidism by a 13 V-J model. Most thyroid-expanded clonotypes above 0.001 were also found in blood.

Uncontrolled infection, other autoimmune disease, pregnancy or lactation disqualified patients from enrolment. This sample holds PBMCs from 8.5 to 10 ml fresh peripheral blood. RNA transcripts provided the source from which TCR beta CDR3 regions were amplified. The primer set for the first-round RT-PCR of the TCR CDR3 was HTBI. TCRdb redid the calling of the multiplex PCR reads with MiXCR, one entry per CDR3 protein. The sample has around 350,000 distinct CDR3 sequences; approximately 25% are singletons. Deletions cut 2 bases from V and 4 bases from J, with 5 bases between. CDR1 and CDR2 from the germline V gene are SGHAT and FQNNGV. The CDR3 is 12 amino acids.

The receptor was isolated from a middle-aged man with Graves' hyperthyroidism. The chain joins TRBV11-2 to TRBJ1-1; D gene uncertain. Sequenced sample: blood. The chain's CDR3 is CASSLRSTEAFF. The CDR3 DNA reads TGTGCCAGCAGCTTACGTTCCACTGAAGCTTTCTTT.